Presented here are 22 T cell receptor beta chains from one specimen sequenced in a study of early T cells in non-severe SARS-CoV-2 infection. In TCRdb, the 5' RACE reads were re-called with MiXCR into one record per CDR3 protein. The data show about 61,000 distinct CDR3 sequences, around 13% seen once. Source: whole blood, taken at baseline. The receptors stem from an adult who was a healthcare worker with PCR-confirmed SARS-CoV-2 infection or an uninfected control (not recorded which). The donor label of this sample is uncertain.

As for this clonotype: This may be a read error: a much more frequent sequence differs by one nucleotide. This chain joins TRBV7-3 and TRBJ2-5, with TRBD1 matching over 11 bases. CDR1 and CDR2 (germline): SGHTA, FQGTGA. Trimming removed 2 bases from V and 4 bases from J; junction bases left unmatched: 3. This CDR3 contains 15 residues. CDR3 protein: CASSLGQGAGETQYF. The CDR3 region has the DNA TGTGCCAGCAGCTTAGGACAGGGGGCTGGAGAGACCCAGTACTTC.

This clonotype was counted ten times or more. The chain combines TRBV5-1 with TRBJ2-1; 7 bases are a match to TRBD1. Germline V gene sequence: CDR1 SGHRS, CDR2 YFSETQ. V lost 0 bases to trimming and J lost 5 bases; unmatched junction nucleotides: 5. This CDR3 is 15 amino acids long. This chain's CDR3 is CASSLGGQRNNEQFF. CDR3 coding DNA: TGCGCCAGCAGCTTGGGGGGACAGAGAAACAATGAGCAGTTCTTC.

This clonotype was observed a handful of times. V is TRBV28 and J is TRBJ2-7; TRBD1 is a possible D gene (6 bases). V gave up 3 bases and J gave up 5 bases, with 14 bases separating them. Looked up from germline, CDR1 is MDHEN and CDR2 is SYDVKM. The CDR3 totals 14 residues. CDR3 nucleotides: TGTGCCAGCAGTTTCACCCAGGGGATGCACGAGCAGTACGTC. This encodes CASSFTQGMHEQYV.

The gene calls are TRBV19 and TRBJ2-4; no reliable D call. V gave up 3 bases and J gave up 5 bases, with 20 bases separating them. Germline V gives CDR1 LNHDA, CDR2 SQIVND (reference sequence). The CDR3 extends over 17 amino acids. CDR3 sequence reads: CASSITVQTRAENIQYF. DNA of the CDR3: TGTGCCAGTAGTATCACAGTTCAAACACGGGCCGAAAACATTCAGTACTTC. The entire variable domain, with the rest obtained from reference TRBV19 and TRBJ2-4, is as follows: DGGITQSPKYLFRKEGQNVTLSCEQNLNHDAMYWYRQDPGQGLRLIYYSQIVNDFQKGDIAEGYSVSREKKESFPLTVTSAQKNPTAFYLCASSITVQTRAENIQYFGAGTRLSVL.

This rearrangement joins TRBV18 to TRBJ2-1; tentative D call: TRBD1 (5 bases). CDR1 is KGHSH, CDR2 LQKENI, per germline. V lost 0 bases to trimming and J lost 5 bases, with 11 bases between them. The CDR3 runs to 15 residues. CDR3 protein: CASSPPPGLNNEQFF. For the CDR3, the DNA is TGTGCCAGCTCACCACCTCCAGGGTTGAACAATGAGCAGTTCTTC.

The rearrangement links TRBV5-1 to TRBJ1-1; D ambiguous. Trimming cost V 7 bases and J 1 base, with 8 bases left between them. The CDR3 length is 12 residues. The germline V gene has CDR1 SGHRS and CDR2 YFSETQ. This CDR3 is CASYGKNTEAFF. The CDR3 nucleotides read TGCGCCAGCTACGGGAAGAACACTGAAGCTTTCTTT.

The rearrangement joins TRBV7-2 to TRBJ2-3; D may match TRBD1 or TRBD2 (5 bases each). The CDR3 has 16 amino acids. V was pared by 1 base and J by 1 base, with 12 bases between. Germline V lookup: CDR1 SGHTA, CDR2 FQGNSA. This CDR3 reads CASSLVVATGTDTQYF. Here the CDR3 DNA reads TGTGCCAGCAGCTTAGTAGTAGCGACAGGCACAGATACGCAGTATTTT.

This rearrangement joins TRBV7-3 to TRBJ1-3, with D perhaps TRBD1 (6 bases). The CDR3 contains 15 residues. The V gene's germline CDR1 is SGHTA and CDR2 FQGTGA. V was cut by 0 bases and J by 6 bases, with 12 bases left in between. This CDR3 is CASSLTAGAENTIYF. CDR3 bases: TGTGCCAGCAGCTTAACAGCGGGGGCTGAAAACACCATATATTTT.

This clonotype was counted between two and nine times. The V and J genes are TRBV20-1 and TRBJ2-7; no firm D call. The CDR3 has 12 amino acids. Trimming removed 4 bases at V and 6 bases at J, with 13 bases between. CDR1 DFQATT and CDR2 SNEGSKA come from the germline V gene (reference sequence). DNA for the CDR3: TGCAGTGCTAACAAGGGCCCTGGCGAGCAGTACGTC. As protein: CSANKGPGEQYV.

To note about this clonotype: Lacking the conserved final phenylalanine or tryptophan, this CDR3 likely reflects a read error. The CDR3 DNA sequence: TGTGCCACCAGGGGTGCGGTGAACACTGAAGCTTTCTCT. It is translated as CATRGAVNTEAFS. The rearrangement uses TRBV24-1 and TRBJ1-1; no clear D gene. CDR3 length: 13 amino acids. The V end lost 7 bases, the J end lost 0 bases, and 8 bases lay between the germline ends. The V gene's germline CDR1 is KGHDR and CDR2 SFDVKD.

The chain links TRBV20-1 to TRBJ2-5, with D maybe TRBD2 (6 bases). CDR3 length: 12 residues. Trimming removed 5 bases from V and 7 bases from J, with 14 bases in between. Germline CDR1 is DFQATT and CDR2 is SNEGSKA (reference sequence). As DNA, the CDR3 is TGCAGTGCTGTACGGGGGATGGGGACCCAGTACTTC. This translates into CSAVRGMGTQYF.

The genes are TRBV24-1 and TRBJ2-5; tentative D call: TRBD1 (5 bases). V lost 5 bases and J lost 5, with 17 bases in between. The V gene's germline CDR1 is KGHDR and CDR2 SFDVKD. The CDR3 loop spans 15 amino acids. CDR3 coding DNA: TGTGCCACCAGTGGATTGGCCAGGGAACGGGAGACCCAGTACTTC. It yields the protein CATSGLARERETQYF.

The genes are TRBV12-3 or TRBV12-4 and TRBJ2-1; D is uncertain. The CDR3 has 11 amino acids. Between the trimmed V and J ends, which lost 5 bases and 5 bases, there was a span of 4 bases. CDR3 coding DNA: TGTGCCAGCAGTCTAAACAATGAGCAGTTCTTC. It is translated as CASSLNNEQFF.

This clonotype has a handful of counts. V gene TRBV20-1 combines with J gene TRBJ2-2; D gene ambiguous. V lost 4 bases and J 1 base, leaving 7 bases between the germline ends. Germline V gene data show CDR1 as DFQATT and CDR2 as SNEGSKA (reference sequence). The CDR3 spans 13 residues. CDR3 sequence: CSAISGNTGELFF. Written as DNA, the CDR3 is TGCAGTGCTATATCGGGGAACACCGGGGAGCTGTTTTTT.

This clonotype was seen more than once but under ten times. V gene TRBV21-1 combines with J gene TRBJ1-1. TRBV21-1 corresponds to a pseudogene. This CDR3 has 13 residues. The CDR3 DNA sequence: TGTGCCAGCAGCAAACTGGATAACGGGGAAGCTTTCTTT. Amino acid sequence: CASSKLDNGEAFF.

The chain employs TRBV7-2 and TRBJ2-3; D is perhaps TRBD2 (5 bases). The V gene's germline CDR1 is SGHTA and CDR2 FQGNSA. This CDR3 spans 15 amino acids. V lost 2 bases and J lost 6, with 15 bases in between. The CDR3 here is CASSLQPRGRDTQYF. CDR3 coding DNA: TGTGCCAGCAGCTTACAGCCAAGAGGGCGGGATACGCAGTATTTT.

The chain uses TRBV11-2 and TRBJ2-2; TRBD1 is a possible D gene (5 bases). The CDR3 runs to 14 residues. CDR1 SGHAT and CDR2 FQNNGV come from the germline V gene. Deletions cut 5 bases from V and 2 bases from J, with 9 bases between. The DNA for the CDR3 is TGTGCCAGCAGCATCTGGACAAACACCGGGGAGCTGTTTTTT. Translated: CASSIWTNTGELFF.

This clonotype came up a few times. The rearrangement joins TRBV3-1 to TRBJ2-1; TRBD2 aligns across 12 bases. Germline V gene lookup returns CDR1 LGHDT and CDR2 YNNKEL (reference sequence). The CDR3 sequence is 18 residues long. With V trimmed by 6 bases and J by 0 bases, 9 bases remained unmatched. CDR3 amino acids: CASRPGTSGSSSYNEQFF. CDR3 DNA: TGTGCCAGCAGACCCGGGACTAGCGGGTCTAGCTCCTACAATGAGCAGTTCTTC.

The rearrangement links TRBV2 to TRBJ1-5; no clear D gene. This CDR3 has 15 residues. V was shortened by 6 bases and J by 0 bases, with 12 bases between the two germline ends. The germline gives CDR1 SNHLY, CDR2 FYNNEI. CDR3 sequence (DNA): TGTGCCAGCAGCTTGACAAGTTATAGCAATCAGCCCCAGCATTTT. Its translation is CASSLTSYSNQPQHF.

This clonotype was seen only a few times. This chain connects TRBV5-1 to TRBJ2-3; 7 bases line up with TRBD1. Germline V lookup: CDR1 SGHRS, CDR2 YFSETQ. V dropped 4 bases and J dropped 3; count of bases not matched to a gene: 8. The CDR3 covers 15 residues. The CDR3 spells CASSPRQGQTDTQYF. Written as DNA, the CDR3 is TGCGCCAGCAGCCCCAGACAGGGTCAAACAGATACGCAGTATTTT. The full variable domain, rest sourced from reference TRBV5-1 and TRBJ2-3, is KAGVTQTPRYLIKTRGQQVTLSCSPISGHRSVSWYQQTPGQGLQFLFEYFSETQRNKGNFPGRFSGRQFSNSRSEMNVSTLELGDSALYLCASSPRQGQTDTQYFGPGTRLTVL.

J is TRBJ2-1 and V is TRBV29-1; D is uncertain. The CDR3 length is 10 residues. CDR1 and CDR2 from the germline V gene are SQVTM and ANQGSEA. V was cut by 4 bases and J by 10 bases, with 8 bases left in between. This CDR3 reads CSVGQEEQFF. Written as DNA, the CDR3 is TGCAGCGTTGGGCAGGAAGAGCAGTTCTTC.

This clonotype appeared many times. The rearrangement links TRBV18 to TRBJ1-2, with TRBD1 matching 8 bases. The CDR3 is 15 residues long. The V gene end was trimmed by 3 bases and the J gene end by 3 bases; junction bases not matched to a gene: 6. CDR1 KGHSH and CDR2 LQKENI come from the germline V gene. The CDR3 spells CASSPKDRADYGYTF. As DNA, the CDR3 is TGTGCCAGCTCACCTAAGGACAGGGCTGACTATGGCTACACCTTC.